These 10 T cell receptor beta chains came from one sample sequenced in a study of OX40 agonist ivuxolimab in advanced cancers. Clones were read by immunoSEQ multiplex PCR, and TCRdb kept only the in-frame ones, dropping some. The table shows 70,000 to 95,000 clones, with about 88% occurring only once. Here the sequenced sample was CD4+ or CD8+ T cells sorted from blood, taken in a trial of the OX40 agonist ivuxolimab. The source of these receptors is an adult with an advanced solid tumor such as melanoma, head and neck, liver or kidney cancer.

This clone was detected only once. The chain joins TRBV7-2 to TRBJ1-4; tentative D call: TRBD1 (5 bases). The CDR3 loop spans 15 amino acids. V was trimmed by 6 bases and J by 5 bases, leaving 16 bases between them. Per germline, CDR1 SGHTA and CDR2 FQGNSA. CDR3 nucleotide sequence: TGTGCCAGCAGTTACCAGGGTGCGATAAATGAAAAACTGTTTTTT. Amino acids: CASSYQGAINEKLFF.

The chain has TRBV4-1 and TRBJ1-5; D is unclear. V was cut by 4 bases and J by 0 bases, with 10 bases left in between. Germline CDR1 reads MGHRA; CDR2 reads YSYEKL. The CDR3 is 15 residues long. The CDR3 is CASSLNTYSNQPQHF. The CDR3 DNA reads as TGCGCCAGCAGCCTTAACACCTATAGCAATCAGCCCCAGCATTTT.

V usage is TRBV5-1 and J usage is TRBJ2-1; TRBD2 matches at 7 bases. With 9 bases clipped from V and 4 bases from J, the junction kept 19 bases outside the gene matches. Germline V gives CDR1 SGHRS, CDR2 YFSETQ. The CDR3 spans 17 residues. The CDR3 reads CATADGVRASGYNEQFF. The CDR3 nucleotides read TGCGCCACCGCAGACGGCGTAAGAGCTAGCGGATACAATGAGCAGTTCTTC.

J is TRBJ2-1 and V is TRBV14, with a tentative D call TRBD1 (5 bases). The CDR3 extends over 12 amino acids. With 4 bases removed from V and 6 bases from J, the gap between germline ends came to 7 bases. CDR1 and CDR2 (germline): SGHDN, FVKESK. For the CDR3, the DNA is TGTGCCAGCAGCCTGGGGCCCAATGAGCAGTTCTTC. Protein: CASSLGPNEQFF.

The table lists this clone with a few counts. J is TRBJ2-6 and V is TRBV5-6, with a tentative D call TRBD2 (5 bases). Germline V lookup: CDR1 SGHDT, CDR2 YYEEEE. The CDR3 sequence is 15 residues long. The V gene lost 2 bases and the J gene lost 0 bases, with 6 bases spanning the gap. CDR3 sequence (DNA): TGTGCCAGCAGCTTACGGGGCTCTGGGGCCAACGTCCTGACTTTC. It encodes CASSLRGSGANVLTF.

The count of this clone is one. V gene TRBV6-4 combines with J gene TRBJ2-2; 7 bases are a match to TRBD2. J was trimmed by 3 bases and V by 3 bases; bases with no gene match: 1. CDR1 is MRHNA and CDR2 is SNTAGT in the germline V gene. This CDR3 contains 14 residues. The CDR3 sequence is CASSERGDTGELFF. For the CDR3, the DNA is TGTGCCAGCAGTGAACGGGGGGACACCGGGGAGCTGTTTTTT.

This chain links TRBV7-8 with TRBJ2-1, with 10 positions matching TRBD2. Trimming at V came to 5 bases and at J to 8 bases, leaving 9 bases not matched to a gene. This CDR3 has 15 amino acids. The germline V gene encodes CDR1 SGHVS and CDR2 FQNEAQ. In DNA, the CDR3 is TGTGCCAGCAGCCCGGAGCGGGGGGGCCTCTATGAGCAGTTCTTC. Protein sequence: CASSPERGGLYEQFF.

The chain joins TRBV10-3 to TRBJ2-7, with D perhaps matching TRBD2 (6 bases). This CDR3 has 17 residues. V was cut by 3 bases and J by 2 bases, with 20 bases left in between. Germline values: CDR1 ENHRY, CDR2 SYGVKD. CDR3 in DNA: TGTGCCATCAGTGACCCCCGATTCGACGGGGGAACCTACGAGCAGTACTTC. This encodes CAISDPRFDGGTYEQYF.

The V and J genes are TRBV27 and TRBJ2-3; no clear D. Germline V gene sequence: CDR1 MNHEY, CDR2 SMNVEV (reference sequence). This CDR3 is built from 16 residues. Trimming left V 5 bases short and J 2 bases short, with 17 bases between. CDR3 bases: TGTGCCAGCAGTCCCCCCACGGGCACCTTCACAGATACGCAGTATTTT. It encodes CASSPPTGTFTDTQYF.

This chain joins TRBV5-4 and TRBJ2-5, with 8 bases that match TRBD2. CDR3 length: 16 amino acids. Per germline, CDR1 SGHNT and CDR2 YYREEE (reference sequence). With V trimmed by 1 base and J by 7 bases, 12 bases remained unmatched. As DNA, the CDR3 is TGTGCCAGCAGCTTGCGCTCGGGACTAGGGGGGGGGACCCAGTACTTC. This translates into CASSLRSGLGGGTQYF.